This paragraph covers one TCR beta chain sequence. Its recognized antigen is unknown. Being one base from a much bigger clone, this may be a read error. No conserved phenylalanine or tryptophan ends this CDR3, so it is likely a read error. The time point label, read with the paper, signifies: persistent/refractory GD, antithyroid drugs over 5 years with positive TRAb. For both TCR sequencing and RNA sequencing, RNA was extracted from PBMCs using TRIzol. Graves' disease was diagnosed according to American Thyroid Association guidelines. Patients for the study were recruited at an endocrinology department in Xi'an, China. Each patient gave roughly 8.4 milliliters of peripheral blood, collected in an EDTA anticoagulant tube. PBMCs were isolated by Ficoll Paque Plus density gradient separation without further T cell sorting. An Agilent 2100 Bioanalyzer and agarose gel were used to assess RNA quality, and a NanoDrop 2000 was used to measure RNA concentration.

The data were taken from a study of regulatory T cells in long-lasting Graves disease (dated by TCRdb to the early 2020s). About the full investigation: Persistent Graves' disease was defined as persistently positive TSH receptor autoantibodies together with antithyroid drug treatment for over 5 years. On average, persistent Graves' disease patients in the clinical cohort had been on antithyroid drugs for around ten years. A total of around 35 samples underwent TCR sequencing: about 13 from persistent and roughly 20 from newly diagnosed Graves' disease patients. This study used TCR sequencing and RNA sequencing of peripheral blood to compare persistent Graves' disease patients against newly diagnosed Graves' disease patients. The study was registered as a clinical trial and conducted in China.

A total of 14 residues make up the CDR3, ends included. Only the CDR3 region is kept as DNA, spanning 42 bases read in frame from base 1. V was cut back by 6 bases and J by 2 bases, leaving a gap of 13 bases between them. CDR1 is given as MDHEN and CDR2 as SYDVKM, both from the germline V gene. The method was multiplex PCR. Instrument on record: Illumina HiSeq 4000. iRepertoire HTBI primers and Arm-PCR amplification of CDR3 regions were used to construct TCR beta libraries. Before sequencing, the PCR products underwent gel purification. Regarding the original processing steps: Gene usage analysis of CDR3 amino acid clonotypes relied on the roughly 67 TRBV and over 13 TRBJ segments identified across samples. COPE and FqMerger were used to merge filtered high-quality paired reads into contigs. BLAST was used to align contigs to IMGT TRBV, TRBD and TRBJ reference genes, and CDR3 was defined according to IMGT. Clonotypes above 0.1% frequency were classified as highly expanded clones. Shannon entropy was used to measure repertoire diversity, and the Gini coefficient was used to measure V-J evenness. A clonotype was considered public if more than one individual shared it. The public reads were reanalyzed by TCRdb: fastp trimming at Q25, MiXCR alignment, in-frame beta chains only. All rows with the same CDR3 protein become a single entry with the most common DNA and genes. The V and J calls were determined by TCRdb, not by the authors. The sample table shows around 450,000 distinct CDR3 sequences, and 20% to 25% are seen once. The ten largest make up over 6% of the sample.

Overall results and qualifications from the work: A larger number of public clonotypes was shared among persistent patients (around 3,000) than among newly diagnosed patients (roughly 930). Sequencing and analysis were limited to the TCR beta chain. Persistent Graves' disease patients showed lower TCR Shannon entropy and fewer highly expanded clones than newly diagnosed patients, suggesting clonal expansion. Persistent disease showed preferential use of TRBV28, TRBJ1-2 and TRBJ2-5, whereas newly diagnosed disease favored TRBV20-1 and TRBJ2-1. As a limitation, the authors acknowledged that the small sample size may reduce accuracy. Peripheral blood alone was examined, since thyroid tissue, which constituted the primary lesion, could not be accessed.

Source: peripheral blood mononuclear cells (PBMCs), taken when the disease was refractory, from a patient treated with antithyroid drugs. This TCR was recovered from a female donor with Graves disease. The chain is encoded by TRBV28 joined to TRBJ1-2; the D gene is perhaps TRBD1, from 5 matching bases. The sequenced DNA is TGTGCCAGCAGGCGAACCGGGACCAACTATGGCTACACCCTC. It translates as CASRRTGTNYGYTL.